These 19 T cell receptor beta chains came from one sample sequenced in a study of cytomegalovirus exposure and HLA in healthy donors. Clones were read by immunoSEQ multiplex PCR, and TCRdb kept only the in-frame ones, dropping some. The data show tens of thousands of clones, about 91% seen once. The material sequenced was PBMCs. The receptors originated from a woman in her 30s in good health and CMV-seronegative.

This clone showed up just a few times. The chain links TRBV5-1 to TRBJ2-2, with 10 positions matching TRBD1. The CDR3 loop spans 16 amino acids. Germline V lookup: CDR1 SGHRS, CDR2 YFSETQ. V gave up 2 bases and J gave up 4 bases; unmatched junction bases: 5. As DNA, the CDR3 is TGCGCCAGCAGCTTACCCGGGACAGGGGCCACCGGGGAGCTGTTTTTT. It yields the protein CASSLPGTGATGELFF.

V gene TRBV4-3 combines with J gene TRBJ1-2, with 9 bases aligning to TRBD1. The V gene end was trimmed by 4 bases and the J gene end by 6 bases; junction bases not matched to a gene: 15. The CDR3 extends over 17 amino acids. Germline values: CDR1 LGHNA, CDR2 YSLEER. The CDR3: CASSPEFYRGPNDGYTF. In DNA, the CDR3 is TGCGCCAGCAGCCCAGAGTTCTACAGGGGGCCAAACGATGGCTACACCTTC.

The V gene is TRBV2, the J gene TRBJ1-3; D ambiguous. Germline V CDR1 and CDR2: SNHLY, FYNNEI. V dropped 6 bases and J dropped 4 bases, with 10 bases sitting between them. This CDR3 contains 13 residues. CDR3 protein: CASRVDGGNTIYF. In DNA form, the CDR3 reads TGTGCCAGCAGAGTCGACGGGGGAAACACCATATATTTT.

In this sample, this clone turned up once. This chain joins TRBV7-9 and TRBJ2-6; the match to TRBD1 covers 10 bases. CDR3 length: 15 residues. From germline, CDR1 is SEHNR and CDR2 FQNEAQ (reference sequence). J gave up 2 bases and V 8 bases, and 3 bases lay outside the gene matches. The CDR3, as DNA: TGTGCCAGCGGGACAGGGGCTACTGGGGCCAACGTCCTGACTTTC. This translates into CASGTGATGANVLTF.

This clone has a single count. The genes are TRBV19 and TRBJ2-5, with TRBD2 matching 11 bases. This CDR3 has 16 amino acids. Losses at the gene ends were 9 bases for V and 6 bases for J; bases not matched to a gene: 15. The germline V gene has CDR1 LNHDA and CDR2 SQIVND (reference sequence). The CDR3 bases are TGTGCCAGCAGAGAAACCGGGACTAGCGGACCTCAGACCCAGTACTTC. Its protein product is CASRETGTSGPQTQYF. Looking up the rest from reference TRBV19 and TRBJ2-5 gives the full variable domain: DGGITQSPKYLFRKEGQNVTLSCEQNLNHDAMYWYRQDPGQGLRLIYYSQIVNDFQKGDIAEGYSVSREKKESFPLTVTSAQKNPTAFYLCASRETGTSGPQTQYFGPGTRLLVL.

Points on this clone: This CDR3 fails to terminate in the conserved phenylalanine or tryptophan, so it likely reflects a read error. Because the CDR3's place on the DNA is in doubt, the DNA is left out and the CDR3 is given as listed by TCRdb. The genes are TRBV7-3 and TRBJ2-4; TRBD2 is the table's D call, not checked against the DNA. Per the germline V gene, CDR1 is SGHTA and CDR2 is FQGTGA. Inclusive of both ends, the CDR3 amounts to 8 amino acids. The CDR3 loop is CASSSLGD.

The chain employs TRBV27 and TRBJ2-7; D gene uncertain. This CDR3 comprises 13 residues. Germline V gene lookup returns CDR1 MNHEY and CDR2 SMNVEV (reference sequence). Between the trimmed V and J ends, which lost 3 bases and 0 bases, there was a span of 6 bases. This CDR3 is CASSFLSSYEQYF. The CDR3 DNA sequence: TGTGCCAGCAGTTTCCTGAGCTCCTACGAGCAGTACTTC.

The V gene is TRBV7-2, the J gene TRBJ2-1, with 8 nucleotides matching TRBD2. This CDR3 comprises 14 residues. V lost 4 bases to trimming and J lost 7 bases; unmatched junction nucleotides: 6. CDR1 is SGHTA and CDR2 is FQGNSA in the germline V gene. In nucleotides, the CDR3 is TGTGCCAGCAGCTGGGGTAGCGGGGTAAATGAGCAGTTCTTC. Its translation: CASSWGSGVNEQFF. Full variable domain (remainder filled in from reference TRBV7-2 and TRBJ2-1): GAGVSQSPSNKVTEKGKDVELRCDPISGHTALYWYRQSLGQGLEFLIYFQGNSAPDKSGLPSDRFSAERTGGSVSTLTIQRTQQEDSAVYLCASSWGSGVNEQFFGPGTRLTVL.

This chain uses TRBV11-2 with TRBJ1-2, with TRBD1 matching 7 bases. This CDR3 region has 11 residues. The germline V gene has CDR1 SGHAT and CDR2 FQNNGV. With V trimmed by 10 bases and J by 4 bases, 3 bases remained unmatched. CDR3 in amino acids: CAITGVYGYTF. The CDR3 DNA is TGTGCCATCACAGGGGTCTATGGCTACACCTTC.

The chain employs TRBV6-1 and TRBJ1-1, with TRBD1 matching 7 bases. Germline trimming cut 7 bases from V and 5 bases from J; bases unmatched to any gene: 10. This CDR3 spans 14 amino acids. Germline values: CDR1 MNHNS, CDR2 SASEGT. CDR3 residues: CASIASAGGTEAFF. The CDR3 bases are TGTGCCAGCATCGCCTCCGCAGGGGGTACTGAAGCTTTCTTT.

V and J are TRBV6-5 and TRBJ2-7; perhaps TRBD2 as D (6 bases). There are 13 residues in the CDR3. The germline CDR1 and CDR2 sequences are MNHEY and SVGAGI. Deletions cut 7 bases from V and 5 bases from J, with 15 bases between. CDR3 loop: CASTRGSSNEQYF. CDR3 nucleotide sequence: TGTGCCAGCACTCGGGGGAGCTCGAACGAGCAGTACTTC.

The chain is built from TRBV4-2 and TRBJ1-1; 8 bases line up with TRBD1. V was pared by 3 bases and J by 5 bases, with 8 bases of the junction left unmatched. The CDR3 is 15 residues long. The germline V gene encodes CDR1 LGHNA and CDR2 YNFKEQ. As DNA, the CDR3 is TGTGCCAGCAGCCAGCCCGACAGGGGCCGGACTGAAGCTTTCTTT. Encoded protein: CASSQPDRGRTEAFF.

The chain joins TRBV10-3 to TRBJ2-3, with a possible D match to TRBD2 (5 bases). The CDR3 is 16 amino acids. Trimming left V 3 bases short and J 5 bases short, with 18 bases between. The germline gives CDR1 ENHRY, CDR2 SYGVKD. The CDR3 DNA reads as TGTGCCATCAGTGACCCGAAACTTACACTAGTAGATACGCAGTATTTT. This gives the protein CAISDPKLTLVDTQYF.

The chain employs TRBV6-1 and TRBJ1-1, with 11 bases matching TRBD1. This CDR3 has 14 residues. Trimming at V came to 7 bases and at J to 4 bases, leaving 5 bases not matched to a gene. CDR1 and CDR2 (germline): MNHNS, SASEGT. CDR3 in amino acids: CASIEGTGGTEAFF. As DNA, the CDR3 is TGTGCCAGCATCGAAGGGACAGGGGGCACTGAAGCTTTCTTT.

This rearrangement joins TRBV19 to TRBJ2-5; TRBD1 agrees at 8 bases. Germline CDR1 and CDR2: LNHDA and SQIVND (reference sequence). Trimming cost V 3 bases and J 2 bases; bases outside gene matches: 14. This CDR3 has 18 residues. This chain's CDR3 is CASSINGGLRTGQETQYF. CDR3 sequence (DNA): TGTGCCAGTAGTATTAACGGGGGATTACGGACAGGGCAAGAGACCCAGTACTTC.

V gene TRBV4-1 combines with J gene TRBJ1-2, with TRBD1 matching over 7 bases. The germline V gene encodes CDR1 MGHRA and CDR2 YSYEKL. J gave up 4 bases and V 0 bases, and 5 bases lay outside the gene matches. The CDR3 is 15 amino acids. The CDR3 DNA reads as TGCGCCAGCAGCCAAGACAGGACAGGAGCCTATGGCTACACCTTC. Encoded protein: CASSQDRTGAYGYTF.

The chain carries TRBV15 and TRBJ2-1; the D gene is possibly TRBD1 (5 bases). CDR3 length equals 15 residues. Trimming took off 4 bases at V and 9 bases at J, with 19 bases between the two ends. Germline lookup yields CDR1 LNHNV and CDR2 YYDKDF (reference sequence). CDR3 sequence (DNA): TGTGCCACCAGCACGACTGTCCCCGGAACAGGTGAGCAGTTCTTC. This sequence encodes CATSTTVPGTGEQFF.

Concerning this clone itself: Other DNA variants within this sample encode the same CDR3. The chain recombines TRBV30 with TRBJ2-5; 7 positions agree with TRBD2. V was clipped by 1 base and J by 4 bases; unmatched bases: 0. The CDR3 loop spans 12 amino acids. The germline V gene has CDR1 GTSNPN and CDR2 SVGIG (reference sequence). CDR3 DNA sequence: TGTGCCTGGAGTGGGGGGGGAGAGACCCAGTACTTC. Amino acid sequence: CAWSGGGETQYF.

The chain is built from TRBV9 and TRBJ2-2; 9 nucleotides agree with TRBD2. CDR3 length: 17 amino acids. Germline V gives CDR1 SGDLS, CDR2 YYNGEE. V lost 2 bases and J lost 0; bases outside the gene matches: 5. CDR3 bases: TGTGCCAGCAGCGTGTTTAGCGGGAGTACGAACACCGGGGAGCTGTTTTTT. Translated: CASSVFSGSTNTGELFF.